Listed here are 6 T cell receptor beta chains from one sample, sequenced in a study of blood T cell repertoires in COVID-19. Sequenced by immunoSEQ multiplex PCR; TCRdb stores in-frame clones only, minus some. Of roughly 300,000 clones listed, about 89% are singletons. The sequencing input was peripheral blood. The receptors here all came from a woman in her twenties or thirties with COVID-19, enrolled during active disease.

This clone was seen a handful of times. This rearrangement joins TRBV7-2 to TRBJ2-7; possible D gene TRBD1, 5 bases. CDR3 length: 14 amino acids. The V end was cut by 3 bases, the J end by 2 bases, with 11 bases between. CDR1 is SGHTA, CDR2 FQGNSA, per germline. The CDR3 loop reads CASSFGDRAYEQYF. DNA for the CDR3: TGTGCCAGCAGCTTTGGTGACAGAGCCTACGAGCAGTACTTC.

A note on this clone: The junction differs from germline at one of its ends, possibly a read error. This chain's CDR3 is CASSEDRAYGYTF. The CDR3 DNA sequence: TGTGCCAGCAGCGAAGACAGGGCCTATGGCTACACCTTC. This rearrangement joins TRBV6-1 to TRBJ1-2, with 7 positions matching TRBD1. Germline V gene lookup returns CDR1 MNHNS and CDR2 SASEGT. This CDR3 region has 13 residues.

The chain links TRBV3-1 (or the pseudogene TRBV3-2) to TRBJ2-7; D ambiguous. Trimming took off 0 bases at V and 1 base at J, with 7 bases between the two ends. The length of the CDR3 is 14 residues. The germline V gene encodes CDR1 LGHDT and CDR2 YNNKEL (reference sequence). Written as DNA, the CDR3 is TGTGCCAGCAGCCAAGAGGCGGTATCCTACGAGCAGTACTTC. Encoded protein: CASSQEAVSYEQYF.

The gene calls are TRBV5-1 and TRBJ1-4, with a tentative D call TRBD1 (5 bases). Trimming removed 3 bases at V and 8 bases at J, with 14 bases between. Germline CDR1 and CDR2: SGHRS and YFSETQ. This CDR3 has 14 residues. The CDR3 sequence is CASSSRGRDEKLFF. The CDR3 coding sequence is TGCGCCAGCAGCTCCCGAGGGCGGGACGAAAAACTGTTTTTT.

The chain carries TRBV9 and TRBJ2-1, with 12 bases that match TRBD2. Germline CDR1 SGDLS, CDR2 YYNGEE. The length of the CDR3 is 19 residues. V lost 3 bases, J lost 3 bases, and 13 bases stayed unmatched. The CDR3 is CASSGDPGLAGLSYNEQFF. The CDR3 nucleotides read TGTGCCAGCAGCGGTGATCCGGGACTAGCGGGCCTGAGCTACAATGAGCAGTTCTTC.

The rearrangement links TRBV5-6 to TRBJ1-5, with 8 nucleotides matching TRBD1. Germline V gives CDR1 SGHDT, CDR2 YYEEEE. The junction had 8 bases not matched to a gene; V was cut back by 4 bases and J by 5 bases. There are 15 residues in the CDR3. The CDR3 nucleotides are TGTGCCAGCAGCGAATCTCCGACAGGGGATCAGCCCCAGCATTTT. Translation gives CASSESPTGDQPQHF.